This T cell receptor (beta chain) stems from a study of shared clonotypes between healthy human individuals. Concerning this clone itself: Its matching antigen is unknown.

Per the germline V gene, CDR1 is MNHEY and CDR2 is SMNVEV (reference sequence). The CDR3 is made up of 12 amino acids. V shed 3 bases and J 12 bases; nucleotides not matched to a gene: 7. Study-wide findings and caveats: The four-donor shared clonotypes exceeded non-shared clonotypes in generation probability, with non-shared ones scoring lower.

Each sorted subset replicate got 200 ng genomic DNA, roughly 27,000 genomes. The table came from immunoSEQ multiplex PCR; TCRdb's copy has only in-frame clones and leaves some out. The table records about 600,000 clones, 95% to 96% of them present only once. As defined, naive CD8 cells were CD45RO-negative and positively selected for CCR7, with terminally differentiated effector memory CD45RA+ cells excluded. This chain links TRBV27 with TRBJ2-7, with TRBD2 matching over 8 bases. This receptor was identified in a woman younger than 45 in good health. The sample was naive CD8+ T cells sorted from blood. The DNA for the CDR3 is TGTGCCAGCAGTTTTTTGCGGGAGGTCTTGTACTTC. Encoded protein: CASSFLREVLYF.